The clone carrying this TCR beta chain has just a few counts. This CDR3 has 19 residues. Trimming took 5 bases from V and 0 from J, leaving 20 bases between them. Looked up from germline, CDR1 is MNHEY and CDR2 is SMNVEV (reference sequence). This specimen comes from a study of blood T cell repertoires in COVID-19. For the study at large: Samples representing acute and convalescent COVID-19 were sourced from the United States, Italy and Spain. The analysed material was cDNA or gDNA that came from T cells, B-cell-depleted T cells, or PBMCs.

Per the study methods: Estimation of nucleated cell counts relied on the amplification of reference gene primers. The protocol was immunoSEQ multiplex PCR, while the TCRdb copy is restricted to in-frame clones and leaves out a portion. V, J and clone size were drawn from that table, and D and trimming were deduced from the DNA. Among some 460,000 clones listed, around nine tenths were seen once. The sequence came from a woman between 25 and 40 years old with acute or convalescent COVID-19. The chain is built from TRBV27 and TRBJ1-6; D perhaps matches TRBD1 (6 bases). Sequencing used peripheral blood. The CDR3 here is CASSPRRGGGSSYNSPLHF. The CDR3 nucleotides read TGTGCCAGCAGTCCCCGCAGGGGAGGGGGAAGCTCCTATAATTCACCCCTCCACTTT.